This T cell receptor (beta chain) was profiled in a study of blood T cell repertoires in COVID-19. The germline CDR1 and CDR2 sequences are SGDLS and YYNGEE. Trimming cost V 3 bases and J 7 bases; bases outside gene matches: 4. The length of the CDR3 is 14 residues. Sequenced by immunoSEQ multiplex PCR; TCRdb stores in-frame clones only, minus some. The sample contains 210,000 or so clones, 86% of which appear only once. The sequencing input was peripheral blood. This clonotype was sampled from a woman aged 45-65 years with acute or convalescent COVID-19. This chain links TRBV9 with TRBJ2-2; 9 nucleotides line up with TRBD2. Here the CDR3 reads CASSESGGHGELFF. The DNA of the CDR3 is TGTGCCAGCAGCGAAAGCGGGGGGCACGGGGAGCTGTTTTTT.